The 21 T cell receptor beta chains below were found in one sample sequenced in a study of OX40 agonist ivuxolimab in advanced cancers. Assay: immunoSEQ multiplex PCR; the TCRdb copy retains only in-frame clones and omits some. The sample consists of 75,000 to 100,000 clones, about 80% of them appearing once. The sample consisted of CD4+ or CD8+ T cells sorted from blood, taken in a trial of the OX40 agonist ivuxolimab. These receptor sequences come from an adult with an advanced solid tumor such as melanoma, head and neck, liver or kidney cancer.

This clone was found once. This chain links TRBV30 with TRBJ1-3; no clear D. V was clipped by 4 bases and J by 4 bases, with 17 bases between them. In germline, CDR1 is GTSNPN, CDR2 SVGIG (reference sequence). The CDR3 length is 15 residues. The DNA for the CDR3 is TGTGCCTGGACTAAACCTATCGGGCCCGGAAACACCATATATTTT. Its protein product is CAWTKPIGPGNTIYF. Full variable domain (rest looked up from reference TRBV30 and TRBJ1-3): SQTIHQWPATLVQPVGSPLSLECTVEGTSNPNLYWYRQAAGRGLQLLFYSVGIGQISSEVPQNLSASRPQDRQFILSSKKLLLSDSGFYLCAWTKPIGPGNTIYFGEGSWLTVV.

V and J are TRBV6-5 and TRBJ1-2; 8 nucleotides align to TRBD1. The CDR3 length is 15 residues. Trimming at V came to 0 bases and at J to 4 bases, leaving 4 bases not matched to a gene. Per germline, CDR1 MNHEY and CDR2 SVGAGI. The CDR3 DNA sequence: TGTGCCAGCAGTTACTCGACAGGGGTGAGCTATGGCTACACCTTC. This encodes CASSYSTGVSYGYTF.

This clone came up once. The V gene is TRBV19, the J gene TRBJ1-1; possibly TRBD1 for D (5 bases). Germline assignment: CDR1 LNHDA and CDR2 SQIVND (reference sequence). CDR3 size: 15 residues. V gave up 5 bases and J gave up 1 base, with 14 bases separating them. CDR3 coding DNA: TGTGCCAGTAGTGTCGCGGGACTGTCGAACACTGAAGCTTTCTTT. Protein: CASSVAGLSNTEAFF.

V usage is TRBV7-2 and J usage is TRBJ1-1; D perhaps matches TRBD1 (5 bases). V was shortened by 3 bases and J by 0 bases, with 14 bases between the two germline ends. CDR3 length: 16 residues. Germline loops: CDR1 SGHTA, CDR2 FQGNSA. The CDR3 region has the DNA TGTGCCAGCAGCTTGGGACCGGCAGGCATGAACACTGAAGCTTTCTTT. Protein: CASSLGPAGMNTEAFF.

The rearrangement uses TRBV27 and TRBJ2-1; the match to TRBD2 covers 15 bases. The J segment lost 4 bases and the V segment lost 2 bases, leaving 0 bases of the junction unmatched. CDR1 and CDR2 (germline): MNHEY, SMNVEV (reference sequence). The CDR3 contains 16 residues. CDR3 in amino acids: CASSLGTSGGYNEQFF. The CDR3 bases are TGTGCCAGCAGTTTAGGGACTAGCGGGGGGTACAATGAGCAGTTCTTC.

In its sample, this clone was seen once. Here the CDR3 DNA reads TGTGCCAGCTCACCGACACTAGCGGGGGGAAGCAACGAGCAGTACTTC. Amino acids: CASSPTLAGGSNEQYF. The chain combines TRBV18 with TRBJ2-7; 12 nucleotides line up with TRBD2. The ends lost 3 bases at V and 5 bases at J; junction bases unmatched: 8. The CDR3 loop spans 16 amino acids. Germline V gives CDR1 KGHSH, CDR2 LQKENI.

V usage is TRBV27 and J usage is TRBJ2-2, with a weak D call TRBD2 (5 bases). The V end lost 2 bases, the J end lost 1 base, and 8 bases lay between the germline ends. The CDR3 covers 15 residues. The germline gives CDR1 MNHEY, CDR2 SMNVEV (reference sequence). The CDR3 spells CASSLEGRNTGELFF. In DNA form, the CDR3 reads TGTGCCAGCAGTTTAGAAGGGAGGAACACCGGGGAGCTGTTTTTT.

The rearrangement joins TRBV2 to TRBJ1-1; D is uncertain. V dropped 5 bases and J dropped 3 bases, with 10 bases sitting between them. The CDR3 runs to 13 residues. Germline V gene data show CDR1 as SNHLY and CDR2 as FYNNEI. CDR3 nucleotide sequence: TGTGCCAGCAGTTATACAAAATACACTGAAGCTTTCTTT. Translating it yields CASSYTKYTEAFF.

In nucleotides, the CDR3 is TGTGCCAGCAGCTTAGGGGACAGGGGAAACAATGAGCAGTTCTTC. It is translated as CASSLGDRGNNEQFF. V gene TRBV7-9 combines with J gene TRBJ2-1, with 10 positions matching TRBD1. This CDR3 is built from 15 residues. Germline trimming cut 1 base from V and 5 bases from J; bases unmatched to any gene: 2. The germline V gene has CDR1 SEHNR and CDR2 FQNEAQ (reference sequence).

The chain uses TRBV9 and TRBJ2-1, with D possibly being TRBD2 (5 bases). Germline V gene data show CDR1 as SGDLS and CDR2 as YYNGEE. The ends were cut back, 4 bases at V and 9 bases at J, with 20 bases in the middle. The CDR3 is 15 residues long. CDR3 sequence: CASSSISASGSEQFF. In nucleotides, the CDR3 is TGTGCCAGCAGCTCCATTAGCGCCAGTGGTAGTGAGCAGTTCTTC.

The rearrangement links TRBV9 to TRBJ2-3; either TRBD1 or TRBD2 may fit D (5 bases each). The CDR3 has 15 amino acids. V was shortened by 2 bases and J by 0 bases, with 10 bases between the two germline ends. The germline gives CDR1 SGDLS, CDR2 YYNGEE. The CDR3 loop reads CASSVGASSTDTQYF. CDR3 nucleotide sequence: TGTGCCAGCAGCGTCGGGGCCAGCAGCACAGATACGCAGTATTTT. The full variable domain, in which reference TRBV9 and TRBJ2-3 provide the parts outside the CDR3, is DSGVTQTPKHLITATGQRVTLRCSPRSGDLSVYWYQQSLDQGLQFLIQYYNGEERAKGNILERFSAQQFPDLHSELNLSSLELGDSALYFCASSVGASSTDTQYFGPGTRLTVL.

Here the CDR3 DNA reads TGTGCCAGTAGTATTCGCAGGCAAGAGACCCAGTACTTC. The encoded protein is CASSIRRQETQYF. The J gene is TRBJ2-5, the V gene TRBV19, with D hard to call. V lost 3 bases and J 2 bases, leaving 7 bases between the germline ends. Germline lookup yields CDR1 LNHDA and CDR2 SQIVND (reference sequence). This CDR3 spans 13 amino acids.

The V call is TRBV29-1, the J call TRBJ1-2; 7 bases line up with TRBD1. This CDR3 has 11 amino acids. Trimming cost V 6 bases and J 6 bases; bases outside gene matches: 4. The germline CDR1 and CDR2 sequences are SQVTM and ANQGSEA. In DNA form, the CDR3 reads TGCAGCGTCGGGGGACAGCATGGCTACACCTTC. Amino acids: CSVGGQHGYTF.

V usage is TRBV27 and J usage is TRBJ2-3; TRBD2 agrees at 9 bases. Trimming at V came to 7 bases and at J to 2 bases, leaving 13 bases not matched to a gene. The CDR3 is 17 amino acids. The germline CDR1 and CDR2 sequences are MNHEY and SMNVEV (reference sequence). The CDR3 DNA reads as TGTGCCAGCACTTACTGGGGAGCGGGGGGACACACAGATACGCAGTATTTT. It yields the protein CASTYWGAGGHTDTQYF.

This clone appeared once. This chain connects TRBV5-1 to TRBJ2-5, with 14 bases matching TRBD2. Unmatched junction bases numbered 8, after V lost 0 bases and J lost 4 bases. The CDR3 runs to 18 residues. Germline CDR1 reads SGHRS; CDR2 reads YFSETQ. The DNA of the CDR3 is TGCGCCAGCAGCTTGGCCCCGGGACTAGCGGGAGTAAGAGAGACCCAGTACTTC. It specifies CASSLAPGLAGVRETQYF. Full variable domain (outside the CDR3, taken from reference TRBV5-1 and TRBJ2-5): KAGVTQTPRYLIKTRGQQVTLSCSPISGHRSVSWYQQTPGQGLQFLFEYFSETQRNKGNFPGRFSGRQFSNSRSEMNVSTLELGDSALYLCASSLAPGLAGVRETQYFGPGTRLLVL.

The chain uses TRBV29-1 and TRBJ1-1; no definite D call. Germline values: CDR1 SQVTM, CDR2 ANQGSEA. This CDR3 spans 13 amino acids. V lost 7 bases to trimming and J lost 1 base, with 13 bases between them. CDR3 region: CSARPVPNTEAFF. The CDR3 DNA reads TGCAGCGCCCGGCCCGTCCCGAACACTGAAGCTTTCTTT.

In DNA form, the CDR3 reads TGCAGCGCTGCGGGGGGGTGGGACACTGAAGCTTTCTTT. Amino acid sequence: CSAAGGWDTEAFF. This chain joins TRBV29-1 and TRBJ1-1, with D perhaps matching TRBD1 (5 bases). The CDR3 spans 13 residues. The V end was cut by 7 bases, the J end by 3 bases, with 15 bases between. CDR1 and CDR2 (germline): SQVTM, ANQGSEA.

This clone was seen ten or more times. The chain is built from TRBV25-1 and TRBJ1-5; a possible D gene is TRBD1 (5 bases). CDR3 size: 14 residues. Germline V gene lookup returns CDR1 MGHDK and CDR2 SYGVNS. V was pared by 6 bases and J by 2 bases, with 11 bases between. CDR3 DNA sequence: TGTGCCAGCAGCGGGGGGGGAGGCAATCAGCCCCAGCATTTT. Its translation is CASSGGGGNQPQHF.

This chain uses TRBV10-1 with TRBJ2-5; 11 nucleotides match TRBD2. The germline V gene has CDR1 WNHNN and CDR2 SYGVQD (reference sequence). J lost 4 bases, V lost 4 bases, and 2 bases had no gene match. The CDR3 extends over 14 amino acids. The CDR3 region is CASSAGTSGETQYF. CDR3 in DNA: TGCGCCAGCAGTGCCGGGACTAGCGGAGAGACCCAGTACTTC.

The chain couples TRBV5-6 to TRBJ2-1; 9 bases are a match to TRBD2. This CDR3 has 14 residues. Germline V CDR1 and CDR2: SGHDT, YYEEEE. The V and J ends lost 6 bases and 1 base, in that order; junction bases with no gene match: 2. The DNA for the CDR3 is TGTGCCAGCATCCTAGCGGGATCCTACAATGAGCAGTTCTTC. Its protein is CASILAGSYNEQFF.

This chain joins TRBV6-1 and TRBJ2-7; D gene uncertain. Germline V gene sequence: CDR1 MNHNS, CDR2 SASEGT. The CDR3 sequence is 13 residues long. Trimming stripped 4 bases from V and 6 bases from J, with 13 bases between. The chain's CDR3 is CASSAWPSSEQYF. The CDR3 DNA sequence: TGTGCCAGCAGTGCCTGGCCTAGTTCCGAGCAGTACTTC.